This TCR beta chain stems from a study of identical twins (dated by TCRdb to 2015 to 2016). With regard to the full study: To test whether fetal clonotypes persist, the study used deep sequencing on TCR alpha and beta repertoires from monozygotic twins, unrelated adults of various ages, and cord blood. To rule out contamination, replicate twin experiments were performed at different times with different library preparation protocols.

With respect to this clonotype: Its antigen remains undetermined. Base-call qualities are not available, and no considerably larger clone is one nucleotide away.

The library was built by means of 5' RACE. Data came from an Illumina HiSeq 2000. A universal primer binding site was introduced by template switching, and a unique molecular identifier was present in the final cDNA, enabling accurate counting of TCR cDNA molecules. Specific primers in the conserved constant-segment region were used to synthesize first-strand cDNA for TCR alpha and beta chains. Each cDNA library was double barcoded, with a SMART-Mk sample barcode plus Illumina barcodes, to control for contamination. TruSeq adapter sequences, together with Illumina sample barcodes, were added in two successive PCR steps. TCR alpha and beta cDNA libraries were sequenced on the Illumina HiSeq platform with custom primers. The original methods were these. Unique molecular identifiers were extracted from raw reads with MiGEC, and CDR3 positions were determined with MiXCR. Recombination models were inferred per individual with the repgenHMM and IGoR tools using an EM algorithm. Shared clonotypes were analyzed with the tcR package in R, and sharing was normalized by the product of cloneset sizes. Out-of-frame nonproductive sequences were analyzed to study raw recombination free of thymic and clonal selection effects. TCRdb cleaned the public reads at Q25 with fastp, built clones with MiXCR and kept in-frame beta chains. Rows matching on CDR3 protein sequence are summarized as one entry with the most common DNA and genes. TCRdb, rather than the study authors, made the V and J calls. The sample profile shows about 250,000 distinct CDR3 sequences; approximately 7.8% of them were found once. Around 5% of the sample comes from the top ten.

The research as a whole found: Fewer insertions were carried by abundant cord blood beta clonotypes; a weaker similar trend was observed in young adult naive repertoires, while no such trend was observed in memory repertoires. A weaker excess of twin sharing was found in beta out-of-frame sequences because the signal-to-noise ratio was lowered by fewer shared sequences. Zero-insertion analyses could be partly confounded by invariant T cells such as MAIT and iNKT, although diverse VJ usage argued against such confounding for most clonotypes. Because the same donors could not be followed over many years, the conclusions relied on cross-sectional statistical analysis. Out-of-frame TCR alpha sequences shared between twins showed an excess of low generation-probability sequences compared with coincidental sharing between unrelated individuals. In monozygotic twins, recombination models systematically underestimated out-of-frame TCR alpha sharing, but the models matched the sharing seen between unrelated individuals.

V lost 3 bases and J lost 7 bases, and the count of bases not matched to a germline gene is 6. CDR1 and CDR2, per the germline V gene (reference sequence), are SEHNR and FQNEAQ. Measured from the cysteine to the phenylalanine, the CDR3 is 15 residues long. Only the CDR3 region is kept as DNA, spanning 45 bases read in frame from base 1. Every donor in the study was a healthy Caucasian. Three pairs of female monozygotic twins, all aged about 18 to 30 years, were included in the twin cohort. Positive isolation kits from Invitrogen were used to isolate CD4+ and CD8+ T cell populations. The same sample was also used in a study of yellow fever vaccine responses in identical twins. The other study reports the following: According to the authors, in identical twins the way T cells responded to vaccination appeared partly convergent and partly personalized. The study precisely tracked vaccine-responding T cell clones in identical twins.

What was sequenced was CD8+ T cells sorted from blood. This receptor was obtained from a woman aged 18-29 years in good health. This chain is built from TRBV7-9 and TRBJ1-4; 9 central nucleotides agree with TRBD1. CDR3 sequence: CASSLTGQGGEKLFF. The nucleotide sequence is given as TGTGCCAGCAGCTTGACGGGACAGGGAGGTGAAAAACTGTTTTTT.